This is a list of T cell receptor beta chains from one sample in a study of CD8 T cells in ankylosing spondylitis. TCRdb independently ran MiXCR on the 5' RACE reads; one entry per CDR3 protein. Of 150,000 to 200,000 distinct CDR3 sequences detected, 10% to 15% appear once; the ten largest clones hold roughly 11%. The sequencing sample was made of blood, either unsorted or a sorted T cell fraction (not recorded which). These TCRs come from a female donor with ankylosing spondylitis or in good health (not recorded which). Both conserved end residues are part of each CDR3. D genes are given only for firm matches. The size of a clone is reported for some rows only, either as once, few or many, or as a class for expanded clones.

NA,TRBJ2-7,TRBV7-2,TRBD2,TGTGCCAGCAGCCCAGAGCTAGCGGGAGGGTACAACGAGCAGTACTTC,CASSPELAGGYNEQYF
few,TRBJ2-7,TRBV20-1,NA,TGCAGTGCTAGCGGACAGAGAAGGGTTTACGAGCAGTACTTC,CSASGQRRVYEQYF
NA,TRBJ2-1,TRBV9,NA,TGTGCCAGCAGCGTAGTAGGCAGGGACTCCTTTCTGTTCTTC,CASSVVGRDSFLFF
NA,TRBJ2-5,TRBV7-9,TRBD2,TGTGCCAGCAGCCCAGGACTAGCGGGAGGTACTAAGACCCAGTACTTC,CASSPGLAGGTKTQYF
many,TRBJ1-4,TRBV29-1,NA,TGCAGCGTTGAATCTAACAGAGAAGAAAAACTGTTTTTT,CSVESNREEKLFF
NA,TRBJ2-1,TRBV29-1,NA,TGCAGCGTTGATATTAGGGGCTACAATGAGCAGTTCTTC,CSVDIRGYNEQFF
few,TRBJ1-2,TRBV29-1,NA,TGCAGCGTTGTAACCTCAGGTGGCTACACCTTC,CSVVTSGGYTF
NA,TRBJ2-7,TRBV7-6,TRBD1,TGTGCCAGCAGTCCATCCACCGGGACAGTGCACTACGAGCAGTACTTC,CASSPSTGTVHYEQYF
many,TRBJ2-1,TRBV11-2,TRBD2,TGTGCCAGCGCTAGCGGGAGCCACAATGAGCAGTTCTTC,CASASGSHNEQFF
few,TRBJ2-7,TRBV3-1,NA,TGTGCCAGCAGCCTACTGCACGGTCTAGAGCAGTACTTC,CASSLLHGLEQYF
many,TRBJ2-1,TRBV5-6,TRBD2,TGTGCCAGCAACCCACTCACTAGCGAGTACAATGAGCAGTTCTTC,CASNPLTSEYNEQFF
NA,TRBJ2-7,TRBV3-1,NA,TGTGCCAGCAGCCAATGGCGGGGCTACGAGCAGTACTTC,CASSQWRGYEQYF
many,TRBJ2-7,TRBV7-2,TRBD1,TGTGCCAGCAGCTTTAACCTACAGGGGGCCTACGAGCAGTACTTC,CASSFNLQGAYEQYF
many,TRBJ1-1,TRBV20-1,NA,TGCAGTGCCCATGGCAGGGTCCTTATGAACACTGAAGCTTTCTTT,CSAHGRVLMNTEAFF
NA,TRBJ2-1,TRBV7-7,NA,TGTGCCAGCAGCCCAAGCCGCCCGGACCGGAACAATGAGCAGTTCTTC,CASSPSRPDRNNEQFF
many,TRBJ2-4,TRBV12-3/TRBV12-4,NA,TGTGCCAGCAGTCCTCGAACCCAGTTGAGGCAGTACTTC,CASSPRTQLRQYF
few,TRBJ2-2,TRBV12-3/TRBV12-4,NA,TGTGCCAGCCCCCTTGGGGATTTCGGGGAGCTGTTTTTT,CASPLGDFGELFF
many,TRBJ2-1,TRBV15,TRBD2,TGTGCCACCAGCAGAGGAGCGGGAGAAGGCAATGAGCAGTTCTTC,CATSRGAGEGNEQFF
few,TRBJ2-7,TRBV12-3/TRBV12-4,NA,TGTGCCAGCAGTTTAGTGCCGCCCCTTAACGAGCAGTACTTC,CASSLVPPLNEQYF
NA,TRBJ2-2,TRBV6-5,NA,TGTGCCAGCAGTTTTCCCCCAGAGGCAGGGGAAGGCACCGGGGAGCTGTTTTTT,CASSFPPEAGEGTGELFF
many,TRBJ2-5,TRBV5-1,NA,TGCGCCAGCAGCTTGGGACGGCTCCAAGAGACCCAGTACTTC,CASSLGRLQETQYF
few,TRBJ1-2,TRBV5-6,NA,TGTGCCAGCAGCTTGATGAGATCCTATGGCTACACCTTC,CASSLMRSYGYTF
many,TRBJ1-5,TRBV7-9,NA,TGTGCCAGCACCGAGGGCCCCAATCAGCCCCAGCATTTT,CASTEGPNQPQHF
many,TRBJ1-1,TRBV6-5,NA,TGTGCCAGCAGTTACTCAGATAGTACTGAAGCTTTCTTT,CASSYSDSTEAFF
many,TRBJ2-1,TRBV20-1,NA,TGCAGTGCTGGGGATAGCGAGCGGAACAATGAGCAGTTCTTC,CSAGDSERNNEQFF
many,TRBJ2-1,TRBV12-3/TRBV12-4,TRBD2,TGTGCCAGCAGTTTGGGTAGCGGGAGCGGAGGTAATGAGCAGTTCTTC,CASSLGSGSGGNEQFF
many,TRBJ1-1,TRBV20-1,TRBD1,TGCAGTGCTTCGGGACAGGGGAGCACTGAAGCTTTCTTT,CSASGQGSTEAFF
NA,TRBJ2-3,TRBV5-1,TRBD2,TGCGCCAGGGCCAGCGGGAGTTGGGTCGGAAATACGCAGTATTTT,CARASGSWVGNTQYF
few,TRBJ1-5,TRBV19,NA,TGTGCCAGTAGTAACCCCGGGGGCAATCAGCCCCAGCATTTT,CASSNPGGNQPQHF
NA,TRBJ1-6,TRBV5-1,NA,TGCGCCAGCAGCTTGGATCTCTCCAAAAGGCCGTCCTATAATTCACCCCTCCACTTT,CASSLDLSKRPSYNSPLHF
NA,TRBJ2-7,TRBV7-2,NA,TGTGCCAGCAGCTTTGGGGGAACTAGAGAGCAGTACTTC,CASSFGGTREQYF